The rows below give T cell receptor beta chains drawn from one sample of a study of identifying expanded T cells in peripheral blood. Clones were sequenced by immunoSEQ multiplex PCR, and TCRdb holds only the in-frame ones, with some missing. Of about 85,000 clones listed, roughly 90% are singletons. The sequencing sample was made of blood. Receptors were obtained from a person between 18 and 75 years old in good health. Each CDR3 is given with its conserved first and last residue. The D gene is left open where the match is weak. Rows may omit the clone size; those that give it use once, few, many or a size class.

-	-	TRBJ2-3	TRBV7-9	CASSLAGTAKDTQYF	TGTGCCAGCAGCTTAGCAGGGACGGCTAAAGATACGCAGTATTTT
-	-	TRBJ1-5	TRBV5-1	CASSLSGVPNQPQHF	TGCGCCAGCAGCTTGTCCGGGGTTCCCAATCAGCCCCAGCATTTT
TRBD1	-	TRBJ1-2	TRBV7-9	CASSHITGAYGYTF	TGCGCCAGCAGCCACATCACAGGGGCCTATGGCTACACCTTC
-	-	TRBJ1-3	TRBV2	CATQRGSRNTIYF	TGTGCCACCCAAAGGGGGTCCAGAAACACCATATATTTT
TRBD1	-	TRBJ2-7	TRBV11-2	CASSLVGTGGYEQYF	TGTGCCAGCAGCTTAGTTGGGACAGGGGGCTACGAGCAGTACTTC
-	-	TRBJ2-6	TRBV7-9	CASRTSLTSSGANVLTF	TGTGCCAGCAGGACCTCCTTGACGTCCTCTGGGGCCAACGTCCTGACTTTC
TRBD1	-	TRBJ2-5	TRBV2	CASSKTPGQRETQYF	TGTGCCAGCTCGAAAACCCCGGGACAGAGGGAGACCCAGTACTTC
TRBD2	-	TRBJ2-3	TRBV13	CASSSTSGGTNTQYF	TGTGCCAGCAGCTCCACTAGCGGGGGAACCAATACGCAGTATTTT
TRBD1	-	TRBJ2-5	TRBV27	CASSFPGGARETQYF	TGTGCCAGCAGTTTCCCAGGGGGCGCGAGGGAGACCCAGTACTTC
-	-	TRBJ2-3	TRBV28	CASSLLGPASTDTQYF	TGTGCCAGCAGTCTGCTAGGTCCGGCTAGCACAGATACGCAGTATTTT
-	-	TRBJ2-5	TRBV6-1	CASNMIFQETQYF	TGTGCCAGCAATATGATTTTCCAAGAGACCCAGTACTTC
TRBD2	-	TRBJ2-1	TRBV4-3	CASSQLGRAYNEQFF	TGCGCCAGCAGCCAATTGGGGAGGGCCTACAATGAGCAGTTCTTC
-	few	TRBJ1-6	TRBV6-5	CASSYEGDNSPLHF	TGTGCCAGCAGTTACGAAGGGGATAATTCACCCCTCCACTTT
-	-	TRBJ2-7	TRBV29-1	CSVAATSTYEQYF	TGCAGCGTTGCGGCCACCTCCACCTACGAGCAGTACTTC
-	-	TRBJ2-2	TRBV19	CASTRQPGLGTGELFF	TGTGCCAGTACGAGGCAACCGGGCCTGGGCACCGGGGAGCTGTTTTTT
-	-	TRBJ2-7	TRBV21-1	CASSKGPPGTSGPFHEQYF	TGTGCCAGCAGCAAAGGCCCTCCCGGGACTAGCGGGCCGTTCCACGAGCAGTACTTC
-	-	TRBJ1-1	TRBV4-2	CASSQEGAGTEAFF	TGTGCCAGCAGCCAAGAGGGGGCGGGCACTGAAGCTTTCTTT
-	-	TRBJ2-5	TRBV15	CATSRDPGPQSSQYF	TGTGCCACCAGCAGAGATCCAGGGCCTCAATCATCCCAGTACTTC
-	-	TRBJ2-2	TRBV19	CASSIQGGDTGELFF	TGTGCCAGTAGTATACAGGGAGGAGACACCGGGGAGCTGTTTTTT
TRBD2	-	TRBJ2-7	TRBV7-9	CASRQGLAGDYEQYF	TGTGCCAGCAGGCAAGGTCTAGCGGGAGACTACGAGCAGTACTTC
TRBD1	-	TRBJ1-4	TRBV7-6	CASSLGGQGRKLFF	TGTGCCAGCAGCTTAGGGGGACAGGGGAGAAAACTGTTTTTT
-	-	TRBJ2-5	TRBV4-3	CASSQDPPGTGQETQYF	TGCGCCAGCAGCCAAGATCCCCCCGGGACCGGGCAAGAGACCCAGTACTTC
-	-	TRBJ1-5	TRBV11-2	CASSFNRNQPQHF	TGTGCCAGCAGCTTTAACAGAAATCAGCCCCAGCATTTT
TRBD1	-	TRBJ1-1	TRBV7-3	CASSSNRGTEAFF	TGTGCCAGCAGCTCCAACAGGGGCACTGAAGCTTTCTTT
-	-	TRBJ2-3	TRBV6-5	CASSYSMLPDTQYF	TGTGCCAGCAGTTACTCCATGCTTCCAGATACGCAGTATTTT
TRBD1	-	TRBJ2-3	TRBV29-1	CSVEVDRGTDTQYF	TGCAGCGTTGAGGTAGACAGGGGCACAGATACGCAGTATTTT
-	-	TRBJ1-6	TRBV6-5	CATAVFGASSPLHF	TGTGCCACCGCCGTGTTCGGGGCGTCCTCACCCCTCCACTTT
-	once	TRBJ2-3	TRBV5-6	CASSFPTAGGDTQYF	TGTGCCAGCAGCTTCCCAACGGCAGGTGGGGATACGCAGTATTTT
TRBD2	-	TRBJ2-5	TRBV25-1	CASSEFGTDPGGQYF	TGTGCCAGCAGTGAATTTGGGACCGATCCGGGGGGCCAGTACTTC
-	-	TRBJ1-2	TRBV29-1	CSVEDPAASYGYTF	TGCAGCGTTGAAGATCCAGCGGCCAGCTATGGCTACACCTTC
-	-	TRBJ1-5	TRBV6-5	CASSYSRPENQPQHF	TGTGCCAGCAGTTACTCGAGGCCAGAAAATCAGCCCCAGCATTTT
TRBD1	-	TRBJ1-2	TRBV4-3	CASSQAGTGWNYGYTF	TGCGCCAGCAGCCAAGCCGGGACAGGATGGAACTATGGCTACACCTTC
TRBD1	-	TRBJ1-3	TRBV7-2	CASSFTRGDRVGNTIYF	TGTGCCAGCAGCTTTACCAGGGGGGACAGGGTCGGAAACACCATATATTTT
TRBD2	-	TRBJ2-5	TRBV12-5	CASGLGNRPSGQETQYF	TGTGCTAGTGGTTTGGGTAATCGTCCTAGCGGACAAGAGACCCAGTACTTC
TRBD1	-	TRBJ1-5	TRBV6-7	CASSYYRGPVGGQPQHF	TGTGCCAGCAGTTATTATAGGGGGCCCGTCGGGGGTCAGCCCCAGCATTTT
TRBD1	-	TRBJ2-7	TRBV18	CASSPTLGQGPYEQYF	TGTGCCAGCTCACCAACCCTCGGACAGGGTCCCTACGAGCAGTACTTC
-	-	TRBJ2-7	TRBV28	CASSFGEAPSSYEQYF	TGTGCCAGCAGTTTTGGGGAGGCTCCGAGCTCCTACGAGCAGTACTTC
-	-	TRBJ2-6	TRBV5-4	CASSLYVGDSGANVLTF	TGTGCCAGCAGCTTGTATGTCGGGGATTCTGGGGCCAACGTCCTGACTTTC
TRBD2	-	TRBJ2-3	TRBV18	CASSPIAGGPPDTQYF	TGTGCCAGCTCACCTATAGCGGGGGGGCCCCCAGATACGCAGTATTTT
-	-	TRBJ1-1	TRBV6-1	CASSVQREAFF	TGTGCCAGCAGTGTACAGCGTGAAGCTTTCTTT
-	once	TRBJ2-2	TRBV9	CASSVDRVTYTGELFF	TGTGCCAGCAGCGTAGATAGAGTTACTTACACCGGGGAGCTGTTTTTT
-	-	TRBJ2-1	TRBV10-2	CASMAGVEQFF	TGCGCCAGCATGGCTGGGGTTGAGCAGTTCTTC
-	-	TRBJ1-2	TRBV5-4	CASSPGTYGYTF	TGTGCCAGCAGTCCAGGGACCTATGGCTACACCTTC
-	-	TRBJ1-5	TRBV27	CASSPWGNQPQHF	TGTGCCAGCAGCCCCTGGGGGAATCAGCCCCAGCATTTT
-	-	TRBJ2-7	TRBV6-1	CASSEYEGEGYEQYF	TGTGCCAGCAGTGAATACGAGGGTGAGGGCTACGAGCAGTACTTC
TRBD1	-	TRBJ2-7	TRBV25-1	CASSEIKTGTGRNEQYF	TGTGCCAGCAGTGAAATTAAAACCGGGACAGGGAGGAACGAGCAGTACTTC
TRBD2	-	TRBJ2-3	TRBV4-3	CASSQGASGSTDTQYF	TGCGCCAGCAGCCAAGGGGCTAGCGGAAGCACAGATACGCAGTATTTT
TRBD2	-	TRBJ2-1	TRBV2	CASSARLAGEDEQFF	TGTGCCAGCAGTGCACGACTAGCGGGGGAGGATGAGCAGTTCTTC
-	-	TRBJ1-2	TRBV5-1	CASSLAGRGGYTF	TGCGCCAGCAGCTTGGCAGGGCGAGGTGGCTACACCTTC
-	-	TRBJ2-3	TRBV15	CATSSRGADTQYF	TGTGCCACCAGCAGCCGGGGAGCAGATACGCAGTATTTT
-	-	TRBJ2-7	TRBV7-2	CASSLLLGGRYEQYF	TGTGCCAGCAGCTTGCTCCTCGGGGGGCGATACGAGCAGTACTTC
-	-	TRBJ2-3	TRBV5-4	CASSSDRADTQYF	TGTGCCAGCAGCTCTGACAGAGCAGATACGCAGTATTTT
TRBD2	-	TRBJ2-5	TRBV2	CASSSGGPTGVTQYF	TGTGCCAGCAGTAGCGGGGGCCCGACGGGGGTGACCCAGTACTTC
-	-	TRBJ2-3	TRBV10-3	CAISTKLSTDTQYF	TGTGCCATCTCTACAAAACTTAGCACAGATACGCAGTATTTT